Listed here are 7 T cell receptor beta chains from one sample, sequenced in a study of tumor-infiltrating lymphocytes in primary liver carcinoma. Extraction of RNA together with DNA used 20-30 mg of unsorted bulk tissue. With a constant-region primer, TCR beta cDNA was made from approximately 510 ng of total RNA. For TCR beta, libraries were produced by three nested multiplex PCR rounds using slightly modified ARM-PCR. Both of the initial two PCR rounds ran for roughly 11 cycles and employed TRBV1-TRBV30 forward primers alongside a C-beta reverse primer. One entry per CDR3 protein, called by TCRdb with MiXCR from the multiplex PCR reads. The sample holds 48,000 or so distinct CDR3 sequences, about three quarters seen once. The sequenced material came from liver tumor tissue from sampling region 3. Stated subset: tumor region T3, left-lateral pole. Every receptor here comes from a man aged 35-49 years with primary liver carcinoma and hepatitis B virus infection.

Notes on this clonotype: The junction and the germline gene differ at one end; a read error may be behind it. The chain combines TRBV12-3 or TRBV12-4 with TRBJ2-1; a weak D match, TRBD2 (5 bases). This CDR3 spans 17 amino acids. The CDR3 is CANSLAHPSGSYNEQFF. CDR3 sequence (DNA): TGTGCCAACAGTTTAGCGCACCCCTCTGGATCCTACAATGAGCAGTTCTTC.

As DNA, the CDR3 is TGTGCCAGCAGCTCCATCATCTGGACACCACGCAGCGGGAGGGGTAGGGGCACAGATACGCAGTATTTT. Translation: CASSSIIWTPRSGRGRGTDTQYF. This chain connects TRBV5-6 to TRBJ2-3, with 10 bases lining up with TRBD2. CDR1 and CDR2 (germline): SGHDT, YYEEEE. This CDR3 comprises 23 residues. With 3 bases clipped from V and 1 base from J, the junction kept 26 bases outside the gene matches.

About this clonotype: Sequence at one end of the junction differs from germline and may be a read error. The V call is TRBV11-2, the J call TRBJ2-1, with 7 bases lining up with TRBD2. This CDR3 region has 16 residues. Germline loops: CDR1 SGHAT, CDR2 FQNNGV. CDR3 sequence (DNA): TGTGCCAGCAGCTTGGATATCAGACTAGCCGTGGGTGAGCAGTTTTTC. Translation gives CASSLDIRLAVGEQFF.

Worth noting for this clonotype: Its ends do not fully match the called genes, so a read error is possible. The rearrangement joins TRBV10-3 to TRBJ2-6; a weak D match, TRBD1 (6 bases). Germline V gives CDR1 ENHRY, CDR2 SYGVKD. There are 15 residues in the CDR3. CDR3 in DNA: TGTGTCATCAGTGGGGGCCGCTCTGGGGCAAACGTCCTGACTTTC. Translation: CVISGGRSGANVLTF.

Details on this clonotype: A much larger clone is a single base away; this may be a read error. This chain links TRBV6-1 with TRBJ2-7, with TRBD2 as a possible D gene (6 bases). Per germline, CDR1 MNHNS and CDR2 SASEGT. The CDR3 runs to 14 residues. The V end lost 6 bases, the J end lost 9 bases, and 21 bases lay between the germline ends. This chain's CDR3 is CASREGRRDDGQYF. The CDR3 DNA is TGTGCCAGCAGGGAGGGGAGGAGAGATGACGGGCAGTACTTC.

This clonotype turned up a few times. The chain recombines TRBV11-2 with TRBJ2-7; the match to TRBD1 covers 8 bases. CDR3 length: 14 amino acids. Germline V gene sequence: CDR1 SGHAT, CDR2 FQNNGV. V lost 5 bases and J lost 2; bases outside the gene matches: 5. The CDR3 is CASSNGQGPYEQYF. Here the CDR3 DNA reads TGTGCCAGCAGCAACGGACAGGGACCCTACGAGCAGTACTTC.

Concerning this clonotype itself: Possible read error: a much larger clone is one base away. The chain has TRBV28 and TRBJ2-7; maybe TRBD2 (5 bases). Trimming stripped 6 bases from V and 0 bases from J, with 18 bases between. There are 16 residues in the CDR3. CDR1 and CDR2 from the germline V gene are MDHEN and SYDVKM. In nucleotides, the CDR3 is TGTGCCAGCAGCCAAACCGCGACGGGGAGCTCCTACGAGCAGTACTTC. Residues: CASSQTATGSSYEQYF.